This TCR beta chain came from a study of T cells in Graves' hyperthyroidism and ophthalmopathy. Lactation, pregnancy, other autoimmune disease or uncontrolled infection led to exclusion of patients. The germline gives CDR1 MNHNS, CDR2 SASEGT. Trimming removed 0 bases from V and 6 bases from J, with 17 bases in between. This CDR3 is built from 16 residues. The investigators amplified TCR beta CDR3 regions from RNA transcripts. A first-round RT-PCR of the TCR CDR3 used the HTBI primer set. MiXCR, run by TCRdb on the multiplex PCR reads, gives a single entry per CDR3 protein. The data hold roughly 500,000 distinct CDR3 sequences, with around a fifth observed a single time. Study outcomes and limitations: Most thyroid-expanded clonotypes above 0.001 were also found in blood.

Ten or more counts support this clonotype. Its antigen remains unknown. The source is a woman in her seventies with Graves' ophthalmopathy. The sample taken for sequencing was blood. V and J are TRBV6-1 and TRBJ1-1, with D perhaps matching TRBD1 (5 bases). The CDR3 sequence is CASSEAWDPGTPEAFF. The CDR3, as DNA: TGTGCCAGCAGTGAAGCCTGGGACCCAGGGACCCCTGAAGCTTTCTTT.